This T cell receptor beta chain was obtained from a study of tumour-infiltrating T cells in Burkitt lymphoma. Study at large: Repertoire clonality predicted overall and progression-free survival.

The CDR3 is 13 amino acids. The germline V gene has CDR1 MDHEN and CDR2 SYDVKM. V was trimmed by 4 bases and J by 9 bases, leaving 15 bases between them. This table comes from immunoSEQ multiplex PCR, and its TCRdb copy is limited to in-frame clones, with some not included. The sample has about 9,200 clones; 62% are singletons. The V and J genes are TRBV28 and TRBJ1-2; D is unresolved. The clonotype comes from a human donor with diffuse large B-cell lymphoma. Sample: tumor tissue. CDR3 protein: CASSSRGWVRYTF. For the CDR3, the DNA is TGTGCCAGCAGTTCCCGCGGCTGGGTCCGCTACACCTTC.